The text below deals with one TCR beta chain. Its antigen is unknown. The data originate from a study of cytomegalovirus exposure and HLA in healthy donors. Study background: An earlier analysis identified some 110 million unique TCR beta sequences in some 180 million T cells.

The PCR had 60 Vbeta and 13 Jbeta primers. Repertoires were generated with immunoSEQ multiplex PCR, while TCRdb's copy carries only in-frame clones and drops some. This table has some 160,000 clones, less than 90% appearing once. The germline V gene encodes CDR1 SGHTA and CDR2 FQGNSA. The CDR3 contains 15 residues. V dropped 1 base and J dropped 0 bases, with 7 bases sitting between them. Notes on the study in general: Researchers had no immune exposure information except CMV serostatus available. Earlier findings revealed that most TCR beta V segments proved productive either about 87% or about 30% of the time.

This sequence was found in a male donor in good health and CMV-seropositive. Sequenced sample: PBMCs. The rearrangement links TRBV7-2 to TRBJ1-5, with D hard to call. The CDR3 nucleotides read TGTGCCAGCAGCTTAGTTGCTAATAGCAATCAGCCCCAGCATTTT. Translated, it gives CASSLVANSNQPQHF.